Each of the 28 T cell receptor beta chains below was sequenced from the same sample in a study of blood T cell repertoires in COVID-19. Clones were read by immunoSEQ multiplex PCR, and TCRdb kept only the in-frame ones, dropping some. Of 250,000 to 300,000 clones in the sample, 70% to 90% were seen once. The sequenced sample consisted of PBMCs or T cells enriched from blood (not recorded which). Every receptor here comes from a woman aged 60-75 years in a cohort exposed to, infected with or recovered from COVID-19 (not recorded which).

The V gene is TRBV11-2, the J gene TRBJ2-2, with 8 nucleotides matching TRBD2. Germline assignment: CDR1 SGHAT and CDR2 FQNNGV. The CDR3 length is 16 residues. With 5 bases clipped from V and 1 base from J, the junction kept 6 bases outside the gene matches. CDR3 in amino acids: CASSKVAGKNTGELFF. The DNA of the CDR3 is TGTGCCAGCAGCAAGGTAGCGGGAAAGAACACCGGGGAGCTGTTTTTT.

The genes are TRBV7-9 and TRBJ2-1, with 10 bases fitting TRBD2. The CDR3 sequence is 15 residues long. After removal of 5 bases from V and 4 bases from J, the junction contained 5 bases not matched to a gene. Germline CDR1 reads SEHNR; CDR2 reads FQNEAQ (reference sequence). CDR3 sequence: CASSAGTSDYNEQFF. The CDR3 bases are TGTGCCAGCAGCGCCGGGACTAGCGATTACAATGAGCAGTTCTTC.

The chain joins TRBV4-2 to TRBJ1-1; D unresolved. Germline V CDR1 and CDR2: LGHNA, YNFKEQ. The CDR3 has 13 amino acids. V was trimmed by 5 bases and J by 2 bases, leaving 9 bases between them. The CDR3 spells CASSIQINTEAFF. The DNA of the CDR3 is TGTGCCAGCAGCATACAGATTAACACTGAAGCTTTCTTT.

The chain employs TRBV6-5 and TRBJ2-1, with D tentatively TRBD1 (6 bases). Germline V gene data show CDR1 as MNHEY and CDR2 as SVGAGI. CDR3 size: 14 residues. Trimming took 7 bases from V and 5 from J, leaving 15 bases between them. Here the CDR3 reads CASTRLGQNNEQFF. The DNA for the CDR3 is TGTGCCAGCACCAGACTCGGACAGAACAATGAGCAGTTCTTC.

V usage is TRBV20-1 and J usage is TRBJ2-1; D is uncertain. This CDR3 region has 13 residues. Germline assignment: CDR1 DFQATT and CDR2 SNEGSKA (reference sequence). V lost 3 bases, J lost 8 bases, and 14 bases lay in between. CDR3 protein: CSASLPQVHEQFF. CDR3 nucleotide sequence: TGCAGTGCTAGTCTTCCACAAGTCCATGAGCAGTTCTTC.

This chain links TRBV3-1 (or the pseudogene TRBV3-2) with TRBJ2-7, with 11 nucleotides matching TRBD2. V dropped 1 base and J dropped 5; count of bases not matched to a gene: 10. The CDR3 is 17 residues long. Germline assignment: CDR1 LGHDT and CDR2 YNNKEL (reference sequence). The CDR3 coding sequence is TGTGCCAGCAGCCAAGCGGGCACTAGCGGGAGATTAAACGAGCAGTACTTC. It translates to CASSQAGTSGRLNEQYF.

V and J are TRBV4-1 and TRBJ2-7, with 8 nucleotides matching TRBD2. The length of the CDR3 is 18 residues. Germline values: CDR1 MGHRA, CDR2 YSYEKL. V trimming: 1 base; J trimming: 0 bases; junction bases outside the gene matches: 11. CDR3 nucleotide sequence: TGCGCCAGCAGCCAAGGGGCGGGAGCTAGCGGGTCCTCCTACGAGCAGTACTTC. Translating it yields CASSQGAGASGSSYEQYF.

This chain uses TRBV2 with TRBJ1-1; 7 bases match TRBD1. Trimming took 6 bases from V and 4 from J; bases not matched to a gene: 11. Germline lookup yields CDR1 SNHLY and CDR2 FYNNEI. This CDR3 has 15 residues. CDR3 nucleotides: TGTGCCAGCAGCGAATCAAACAGGGGACTCACTGAAGCTTTCTTT. Amino acid sequence: CASSESNRGLTEAFF.

Points on this clone: This likely comes from a read error, as the CDR3 has no conserved phenylalanine or tryptophan at its end. The DNA is omitted, as the CDR3 cannot be located on it reliably, and the CDR3 follows TCRdb's listing. The rearrangement uses TRBV15 and TRBJ1-2. The germline CDR1 and CDR2 sequences are LNHNV and YYDKDF (reference sequence). From its first to its last residue, the CDR3 has 9 amino acids. CDR3 sequence: CATSRPPRL.

This chain joins TRBV28 and TRBJ2-1, with 7 bases that match TRBD2. The trim removed 5 bases at V and 0 bases at J, leaving 4 bases unmatched. This CDR3 is built from 15 residues. Per germline, CDR1 MDHEN and CDR2 SYDVKM. CDR3 amino acids: CASSHGGSSYNEQFF. In DNA form, the CDR3 reads TGTGCCAGCAGTCACGGGGGGTCCTCCTACAATGAGCAGTTCTTC.

This clone showed up just once. V gene TRBV6-5 combines with J gene TRBJ1-2; 7 positions match TRBD1. This CDR3 has 14 amino acids. Germline V gene sequence: CDR1 MNHEY, CDR2 SVGAGI. After removal of 5 bases from V and 2 bases from J, the junction contained 5 bases not matched to a gene. Here the CDR3 DNA reads TGTGCCAGCAGTACAGGGGCGATGAACTATGGCTACACCTTC. This codes for CASSTGAMNYGYTF.

The CDR3 sequence: CASSNRDANQPQHF. In DNA, the CDR3 is TGTGCCAGCAGTAATCGGGATGCCAATCAGCCCCAGCATTTT. The chain couples TRBV27 to TRBJ1-5; D unresolved. Germline assignment: CDR1 MNHEY and CDR2 SMNVEV (reference sequence). The CDR3 spans 14 residues. V was pared by 5 bases and J by 3 bases, with 11 bases between.

This clone was seen only a few times. V is TRBV5-6 and J is TRBJ1-2; TRBD1 is a possible D gene (5 bases). CDR1 and CDR2 (germline): SGHDT, YYEEEE. Trimming shortened V by 0 bases and J by 8 bases, and 14 bases separated the two germline ends. The CDR3 sequence is 14 residues long. The DNA for the CDR3 is TGTGCCAGCAGCTTGGGGGCAGGGTTTCTAGGCTACACCTTC. It codes for CASSLGAGFLGYTF.

This clone was found once. V and J are TRBV5-1 and TRBJ1-6; a weak D match, TRBD1 (6 bases). Germline V gene sequence: CDR1 SGHRS, CDR2 YFSETQ. The CDR3 is 15 residues long. Trimming took off 1 base at V and 5 bases at J, with 10 bases between the two ends. This CDR3 reads CASSLQGPHNSPLHF. The CDR3 region has the DNA TGCGCCAGCAGCTTGCAGGGGCCTCATAATTCACCCCTCCACTTT.

The rearrangement uses TRBV24-1 and TRBJ2-5, with D possibly being TRBD2 (5 bases). Germline CDR1 and CDR2: KGHDR and SFDVKD. Trimming removed 0 bases at V and 5 bases at J, with 12 bases between. This CDR3 comprises 15 residues. This CDR3 is CATSDLSGSGETQYF. The DNA of the CDR3 is TGTGCCACCAGTGATTTGAGTGGGAGTGGGGAGACCCAGTACTTC.

About this clone itself: In the same sample, other DNA sequences code for this CDR3. V is TRBV6-5 and J is TRBJ1-5; D may be TRBD1 (5 bases). The CDR3 covers 15 residues. Deletions cut 2 bases from V and 1 base from J, with 9 bases between. Per germline, CDR1 MNHEY and CDR2 SVGAGI. The CDR3 loop is CASSYGGGSNQPQHF. CDR3 DNA: TGTGCCAGCAGTTACGGGGGGGGGAGCAATCAGCCCCAGCATTTT.

The chain employs TRBV19 and TRBJ2-1; D might be TRBD2 (6 bases). Germline CDR1 reads LNHDA; CDR2 reads SQIVND (reference sequence). This CDR3 has 19 amino acids. Trimming shortened V by 2 bases and J by 8 bases, and 28 bases separated the two germline ends. The DNA for the CDR3 is TGTGCCAGTAGTATAAAGGGGCGGAGCCTAGCGACTCGTCGGGATGAGCAGTTCTTC. This encodes CASSIKGRSLATRRDEQFF.

The gene calls are TRBV19 and TRBJ2-7; 11 nucleotides match TRBD1. The V and J ends lost 2 bases and 5 bases, in that order; junction bases with no gene match: 11. The length of the CDR3 is 17 residues. Germline V gene data show CDR1 as LNHDA and CDR2 as SQIVND (reference sequence). CDR3: CASSISSGTGGRDEQYF. In DNA form, the CDR3 reads TGTGCCAGTAGTATATCGTCCGGGACAGGGGGTAGGGACGAGCAGTACTTC.

The rearrangement joins TRBV2 to TRBJ2-7, with TRBD1 as a possible D gene (5 bases). This CDR3 has 13 residues. Germline CDR1 SNHLY, CDR2 FYNNEI. V was pared by 6 bases and J by 5 bases, with 14 bases between. CDR3 region: CASSYQGIHEQYF. The CDR3 coding sequence is TGTGCCAGCAGCTACCAGGGAATCCACGAGCAGTACTTC.

Only one count was recorded for this clone. The genes are TRBV27 and TRBJ2-3; 10 bases agree with TRBD2. V shed 4 bases, J shed 5 bases, and the junction held 6 bases outside the gene matches. The germline gives CDR1 MNHEY, CDR2 SMNVEV (reference sequence). The CDR3 spans 15 residues. The CDR3 nucleotides are TGTGCCAGCAGTTCTAGCGGGAGTTGGGGAGATACGCAGTATTTT. Protein: CASSSSGSWGDTQYF.

The genes are TRBV18 and TRBJ2-5; the D gene is possibly TRBD2 (5 bases). V lost 5 bases and J lost 2, with 9 bases in between. This CDR3 has 13 residues. Germline V gene sequence: CDR1 KGHSH, CDR2 LQKENI. Written as DNA, the CDR3 is TGTGCCAGCTCATCAGGACTGCAAGAGACCCAGTACTTC. It codes for CASSSGLQETQYF.

This chain links TRBV28 with TRBJ2-1; 11 bases fit TRBD2. CDR3 length equals 14 residues. The trim removed 7 bases at V and 4 bases at J, leaving 3 bases unmatched. From germline, CDR1 is MDHEN and CDR2 SYDVKM. CDR3 protein: CASKLAGGYNEQFF. In DNA form, the CDR3 reads TGTGCCAGCAAATTAGCGGGAGGGTACAATGAGCAGTTCTTC.

This rearrangement joins TRBV4-2 to TRBJ2-2; perhaps TRBD1 as D (6 bases). The CDR3 contains 18 residues. Germline V gene sequence: CDR1 LGHNA, CDR2 YNFKEQ. V lost 0 bases, J lost 5 bases, and 19 bases lay in between. CDR3 in DNA: TGTGCCAGCAGCCAAGAGAACGCCCGGGACATAGATACCGGGGAGCTGTTTTTT. Its protein product is CASSQENARDIDTGELFF.

V gene TRBV28 combines with J gene TRBJ1-1; D perhaps matches TRBD1 (5 bases). V gave up 5 bases and J gave up 2 bases, with 9 bases separating them. From germline, CDR1 is MDHEN and CDR2 SYDVKM. CDR3 size: 13 residues. CDR3 coding DNA: TGTGCCAGCAGTCCAGGGATCAACACTGAAGCTTTCTTT. It translates to CASSPGINTEAFF.

In its sample, this clone was seen a few times. The chain uses TRBV7-2 and TRBJ2-5, with TRBD1 matching 10 bases. The CDR3 sequence is 15 residues long. V lost 5 bases and J lost 2; bases outside the gene matches: 5. Germline assignment: CDR1 SGHTA and CDR2 FQGNSA. This CDR3 is CASSPRTGGQETQYF. CDR3 nucleotide sequence: TGTGCCAGCAGCCCTCGGACAGGGGGGCAAGAGACCCAGTACTTC.

The chain links TRBV7-2 to TRBJ1-5; 8 bases agree with TRBD1. CDR3 size: 14 residues. The V gene's germline CDR1 is SGHTA and CDR2 FQGNSA. V dropped 1 base and J dropped 7; count of bases not matched to a gene: 3. The CDR3, as DNA: TGTGCCAGCAGCTTAGTTAGGACAGGGCAGCCCCAGCATTTT. It codes for CASSLVRTGQPQHF.

The rearrangement links TRBV6-1 to TRBJ1-3; a possible D gene is TRBD1 (5 bases). The V and J ends lost 0 bases and 2 bases respectively, with 14 bases between them. CDR1 and CDR2 from the germline V gene are MNHNS and SASEGT. This CDR3 has 17 residues. This CDR3 is CASSEAAGVGAGNTIYF. DNA for the CDR3: TGTGCCAGCAGTGAAGCAGCGGGGGTAGGGGCTGGAAACACCATATATTTT.

The chain uses TRBV18 and TRBJ1-5; D ambiguous. Germline V gene data show CDR1 as KGHSH and CDR2 as LQKENI. Trimming pared 3 bases from V and 0 bases from J, leaving 15 bases between. This CDR3 region has 17 residues. The CDR3 DNA reads TGTGCCAGCTCACCGAAAGGGAGCTTGGTTAGCAATCAGCCCCAGCATTTT. Translated: CASSPKGSLVSNQPQHF.